The next 29 T cell receptor beta chains were all read from a single sample in a study of T cells after yellow fever vaccination. A single record per CDR3 protein comes from TCRdb applying MiXCR to the 5' RACE reads. Seen here are 250,000 to 400,000 distinct CDR3 sequences, around 4.3% observed once, and the top ten hold 15% to 20%. The source was PBMCs, collected 15 days after the yellow fever booster vaccination. The receptors derive from a man between 18 and 29 years old who received the YFV17D yellow fever vaccine.

This clonotype was seen many times. The chain recombines TRBV5-1 with TRBJ1-5; a weak D match, TRBD1 (5 bases). The CDR3 spans 13 residues. Germline V lookup: CDR1 SGHRS, CDR2 YFSETQ. V was shortened by 0 bases and J by 6 bases, with 7 bases between the two germline ends. CDR3 loop: CASSLEGLQPQHF. CDR3 nucleotide sequence: TGCGCCAGCAGCTTGGAGGGACTTCAGCCCCAGCATTTT.

This clonotype was counted at least ten times. V is TRBV12-3 or TRBV12-4 and J is TRBJ1-5, with D uncertain. This CDR3 has 15 residues. Deletions cut 8 bases from V and 0 bases from J, with 14 bases between. The chain's CDR3 is CASGPEAYSNQPQHF. CDR3 bases: TGTGCCAGCGGTCCGGAGGCTTATAGCAATCAGCCCCAGCATTTT.

In its sample, this clonotype was seen many times. This sequence joins TRBV6-2 or TRBV6-3 and TRBJ2-1, with 10 bases lining up with TRBD2. Germline CDR1 reads MNHEY; CDR2 reads SVGEGT. The CDR3 sequence is 16 residues long. The V and J ends lost 4 bases and 2 bases, in that order; junction bases with no gene match: 5. CDR3 DNA sequence: TGTGCCAGCAGTTCCCTAACTAGCGGGACCTACAATGAGCAGTTCTTC. It specifies CASSSLTSGTYNEQFF.

This clonotype appeared many times. The rearrangement links TRBV5-1 to TRBJ1-1; D is possibly TRBD1 (5 bases). The CDR3 is 14 amino acids. V was cut by 4 bases and J by 0 bases, with 10 bases left in between. Germline assignment: CDR1 SGHRS and CDR2 YFSETQ. Here the CDR3 DNA reads TGCGCCAGCAGCCCTGAGGGGCTGAACACTGAAGCTTTCTTT. Its translation is CASSPEGLNTEAFF. The full variable domain, completed using reference TRBV5-1 and TRBJ1-1, is KAGVTQTPRYLIKTRGQQVTLSCSPISGHRSVSWYQQTPGQGLQFLFEYFSETQRNKGNFPGRFSGRQFSNSRSEMNVSTLELGDSALYLCASSPEGLNTEAFFGQGTRLTVV.

This chain joins TRBV6-5 and TRBJ2-7; no definite D call. This CDR3 region has 13 residues. The ends were cut back, 5 bases at V and 2 bases at J, with 10 bases in the middle. Per germline, CDR1 MNHEY and CDR2 SVGAGI. CDR3 region: CASSRTATYEQYF. In DNA form, the CDR3 reads TGTGCCAGCAGTCGGACGGCTACCTACGAGCAGTACTTC.

Ten or more counts support this clonotype. The J gene is TRBJ2-7, the V gene TRBV5-1, with D tentatively TRBD1 (5 bases). Trimming took off 0 bases at V and 6 bases at J, with 13 bases between the two ends. The CDR3 is 14 residues long. CDR1 and CDR2 (germline): SGHRS, YFSETQ. CDR3: CASSLGQGSVEQYV. The CDR3 DNA follows: TGCGCCAGCAGCTTGGGGCAGGGCTCGGTCGAGCAGTACGTC.

Many counts were recorded for this clonotype. J is TRBJ1-2 and V is TRBV28; TRBD1 might be the D (6 bases). The germline CDR1 and CDR2 sequences are MDHEN and SYDVKM. The CDR3 spans 13 residues. Trimming took off 3 bases at V and 4 bases at J, with 9 bases between the two ends. CDR3 sequence (DNA): TGTGCCAGCAGTTTCGGACAGCCCTATGGCTACACCTTC. Protein product: CASSFGQPYGYTF.

The V call is TRBV5-1, the J call TRBJ1-1; D unresolved. This CDR3 spans 14 amino acids. V lost 2 bases and J lost 0, with 8 bases in between. Germline CDR1 and CDR2: SGHRS and YFSETQ. The DNA for the CDR3 is TGCGCCAGCAGCTTCCGGTCCCTGAACACTGAAGCTTTCTTT. Amino acids: CASSFRSLNTEAFF.

The CDR3 nucleotides read TGTGCGAGTCTCGTAACGGGGTACCACAATGAGCAGTTCTTC. It is translated as CASLVTGYHNEQFF. This rearrangement joins TRBV12-3 or TRBV12-4 to TRBJ2-1; TRBD2 might be the D (5 bases). There are 14 residues in the CDR3.

This clonotype was observed a few times. DNA of the CDR3: TGTGCCGGCGGGACTAGCTACACCGGGGAGCTGTTTTTT. This translates into CAGGTSYTGELFF. V usage is TRBV7-2 and J usage is TRBJ2-2; TRBD2 matches 9 bases. V trimming: 11 bases; J trimming: 3 bases; junction bases outside the gene matches: 4. The CDR3 is 13 amino acids. The germline V gene has CDR1 SGHTA and CDR2 FQGNSA.

The rearrangement joins TRBV7-2 to TRBJ1-2, with TRBD1 as a possible D gene (5 bases). Germline V gives CDR1 SGHTA, CDR2 FQGNSA. The CDR3 contains 13 residues. Trimming took off 3 bases at V and 8 bases at J, with 13 bases between the two ends. The DNA of the CDR3 is TGTGCCAGCAGCTTTAACGGGGCGAAAGGCTACACCTTC. Protein: CASSFNGAKGYTF.

This clonotype was observed a handful of times. V usage is TRBV27 and J usage is TRBJ2-2; D unresolved. The CDR3 contains 15 residues. Germline-derived CDR1 and CDR2 are MNHEY and SMNVEV (reference sequence). Deletions cut 4 bases from V and 1 base from J, with 10 bases between. CDR3 bases: TGTGCCAGCAGTTCCTACGGAGAGAACACCGGGGAGCTGTTTTTT. Encoded protein: CASSSYGENTGELFF.

This clonotype was found many times. This chain connects TRBV7-6 to TRBJ2-5; no definite D call. The ends were cut back, 4 bases at V and 5 bases at J, with 11 bases in the middle. Germline V gene lookup returns CDR1 SGHVS and CDR2 FNYEAQ. This CDR3 region has 13 residues. The CDR3 loop is CASSSSTDETQYF. As DNA, the CDR3 is TGTGCCAGCAGCTCGTCAACGGATGAGACCCAGTACTTC.

The rearrangement links TRBV7-9 to TRBJ2-1, with TRBD2 matching over 7 bases. Germline V gives CDR1 SEHNR, CDR2 FQNEAQ (reference sequence). CDR3 length: 12 amino acids. Trimming cost V 8 bases and J 9 bases; bases outside gene matches: 7. CDR3 sequence (DNA): TGTGCCAGCGCCCTGGGAGGGGTTGAGCAGTTCTTC. Protein: CASALGGVEQFF.

In its sample, this clonotype was seen a few times. The chain joins TRBV6-5 to TRBJ2-6; D remains ambiguous. Germline CDR1 reads MNHEY; CDR2 reads SVGAGI. The germline V and J ends were trimmed by 7 bases and 0 bases, with 13 bases remaining between them. The CDR3 extends over 16 amino acids. The CDR3 sequence is CASNGKASSGANVLTF. The CDR3 DNA reads as TGTGCCAGCAATGGGAAGGCCAGCTCTGGGGCCAACGTCCTGACTTTC.

The table lists this clonotype with many counts. The rearrangement links TRBV4-3 to TRBJ2-7; D remains ambiguous. CDR1 and CDR2 from the germline V gene are LGHNA and YSLEER. The CDR3 is 13 amino acids. The ends were cut back, 3 bases at V and 3 bases at J, with 9 bases in the middle. The CDR3 nucleotides are TGCGCCAGCAGCCATGGCCGCGGCTACGAGCAGTACTTC. It encodes CASSHGRGYEQYF.

The chain's CDR3 is CASSEGQLYMNTEAFF. The DNA of the CDR3 is TGTGCCAGCTCCGAGGGACAGCTCTACATGAACACTGAAGCTTTCTTT. This chain joins TRBV18 and TRBJ1-1; 7 positions match TRBD1. Trimming at V came to 6 bases and at J to 0 bases, leaving 10 bases not matched to a gene. Germline values: CDR1 KGHSH, CDR2 LQKENI. The CDR3 runs 16 residues.

This clonotype was seen a handful of times. DNA for the CDR3: TGTGCCAGCAGCTTGTACAAGAACACTGAAGCTTTCTTT. Translating gives CASSLYKNTEAFF. This chain joins TRBV7-9 and TRBJ1-1; D is ambiguous. In germline, CDR1 is SEHNR, CDR2 FQNEAQ (reference sequence). The length of the CDR3 is 13 residues. Trimming took off 3 bases at V and 1 base at J, with 6 bases between the two ends.

J is TRBJ1-2 and V is TRBV7-2; 8 nucleotides agree with TRBD1. CDR3 length: 15 residues. The ends lost 4 bases at V and 0 bases at J; junction bases unmatched: 4. Per the germline V gene, CDR1 is SGHTA and CDR2 is FQGNSA. The CDR3, as DNA: TGTGCCAGCAGCTCTCAGGGGGCCTCTAACTATGGCTACACCTTC. As protein: CASSSQGASNYGYTF.

This clonotype was counted at least ten times. The J gene is TRBJ2-5, the V gene TRBV7-6; a possible D gene is TRBD2 (6 bases). In germline, CDR1 is SGHVS, CDR2 FNYEAQ. The CDR3 consists of 13 residues. Trimming left V 5 bases short and J 5 bases short, with 12 bases between. The CDR3 DNA follows: TGTGCCAGCAGCGGGGACTGGGGGGAGACCCAGTACTTC. Residues: CASSGDWGETQYF.

This clonotype was counted only a few times. The chain couples TRBV10-3 to TRBJ1-1, with a possible D match to TRBD1 (5 bases). Looked up from germline, CDR1 is ENHRY and CDR2 is SYGVKD. This CDR3 comprises 15 residues. V lost 0 bases, J lost 1 base, and 9 bases lay in between. The CDR3 loop reads CAISESGTRNTEAFF. The CDR3 DNA is TGTGCCATCAGTGAGTCGGGGACCCGGAACACTGAAGCTTTCTTT.

Many counts were recorded for this clonotype. The J gene is TRBJ2-5, the V gene TRBV20-1; D ambiguous. Germline loops: CDR1 DFQATT, CDR2 SNEGSKA (reference sequence). The CDR3 contains 12 residues. Trimming removed 1 base from V and 4 bases from J, with 7 bases in between. The CDR3 sequence: CSARVSAETQYF. CDR3 DNA: TGCAGTGCTAGAGTATCCGCAGAGACCCAGTACTTC.

V gene TRBV5-8 combines with J gene TRBJ1-5; the D gene is possibly TRBD1 (5 bases). The CDR3 covers 14 residues. Trimming removed 9 bases from V and 4 bases from J, with 17 bases in between. Germline-derived CDR1 and CDR2 are SGHTS and YDEGEE. The CDR3: CATRTRGQNQPQHF. The CDR3, as DNA: TGTGCCACCCGCACCCGGGGCCAAAATCAGCCCCAGCATTTT. The full variable domain, its missing parts supplied by reference TRBV5-8 and TRBJ1-5, is EAGVTQSPTHLIKTRGQQATLRCSPISGHTSVYWYQQALGLGLQFLLWYDEGEERNRGNFPPRFSGRQFPNYSSELNVNALELEDSALYLCATRTRGQNQPQHFGDGTRLSIL.

The chain links TRBV5-6 to TRBJ1-6; 7 bases are a match to TRBD1. The trim removed 0 bases at V and 6 bases at J, leaving 12 bases unmatched. Germline-derived CDR1 and CDR2 are SGHDT and YYEEEE. The CDR3 runs 18 residues. CDR3 nucleotides: TGTGCCAGCAGCTTGGGAAGGACAGGCTTGATTCGTAATTCACCCCTCCACTTT. Translating gives CASSLGRTGLIRNSPLHF.

The rearrangement uses TRBV28 and TRBJ2-7; D gene ambiguous. With 8 bases removed from V and 3 bases from J, the gap between germline ends came to 23 bases. The CDR3 runs 16 residues. CDR1 is MDHEN, CDR2 SYDVKM, per germline. The CDR3: CASRPPLRAEFYEQYF. CDR3 nucleotide sequence: TGTGCCAGCCGCCCCCCTCTCCGGGCCGAGTTCTACGAGCAGTACTTC. The complete variable domain, with remaining parts taken from reference TRBV28 and TRBJ2-7, reads DVKVTQSSRYLVKRTGEKVFLECVQDMDHENMFWYRQDPGLGLRLIYFSYDVKMKEKGDIPEGYSVSREKKERFSLILESASTNQTSMYLCASRPPLRAEFYEQYFGPGTRLTVT.

There are a few counts of this clonotype. This chain uses TRBV7-3 with TRBJ1-1; D is unresolved. Between the trimmed V and J ends, which lost 5 bases and 6 bases, there was a span of 13 bases. This CDR3 has 13 amino acids. The germline V gene encodes CDR1 SGHTA and CDR2 FQGTGA. For the CDR3, the DNA is TGTGCCAGCAGCCCATTGGGCGGGCCTGAAGCTTTCTTT. It encodes CASSPLGGPEAFF.

The V call is TRBV30, the J call TRBJ2-7, with 9 bases aligning to TRBD2. After removal of 5 bases from V and 4 bases from J, the junction contained 9 bases not matched to a gene. The CDR3 extends over 14 amino acids. Germline V gene data show CDR1 as GTSNPN and CDR2 as SVGIG (reference sequence). The CDR3 sequence: CAWENSGGFYEQYF. CDR3 DNA sequence: TGTGCCTGGGAGAATAGCGGGGGCTTTTACGAGCAGTACTTC.

This clonotype came up a few times. The V and J genes are TRBV5-1 and TRBJ2-3; TRBD2 agrees at 8 bases. This CDR3 has 15 amino acids. Germline assignment: CDR1 SGHRS and CDR2 YFSETQ. The junction had 10 bases not matched to a gene; V was cut back by 4 bases and J by 6 bases. CDR3 DNA: TGCGCCAGCAGCCCCCCAACCGGGGGGGCTGATACGCAGTATTTT. Its translation is CASSPPTGGADTQYF.

This clonotype showed up many times. This chain uses TRBV10-1 with TRBJ2-6; the D gene is possibly TRBD1 (6 bases). Deletions cut 6 bases from V and 15 bases from J, with 21 bases between. The CDR3 has 14 amino acids. CDR1 is WNHNN, CDR2 SYGVQD, per germline (reference sequence). CDR3: CASSGRAGEQALTF. The CDR3 DNA reads as TGCGCCAGCAGCGGTAGGGCAGGGGAACAGGCCCTGACTTTC.